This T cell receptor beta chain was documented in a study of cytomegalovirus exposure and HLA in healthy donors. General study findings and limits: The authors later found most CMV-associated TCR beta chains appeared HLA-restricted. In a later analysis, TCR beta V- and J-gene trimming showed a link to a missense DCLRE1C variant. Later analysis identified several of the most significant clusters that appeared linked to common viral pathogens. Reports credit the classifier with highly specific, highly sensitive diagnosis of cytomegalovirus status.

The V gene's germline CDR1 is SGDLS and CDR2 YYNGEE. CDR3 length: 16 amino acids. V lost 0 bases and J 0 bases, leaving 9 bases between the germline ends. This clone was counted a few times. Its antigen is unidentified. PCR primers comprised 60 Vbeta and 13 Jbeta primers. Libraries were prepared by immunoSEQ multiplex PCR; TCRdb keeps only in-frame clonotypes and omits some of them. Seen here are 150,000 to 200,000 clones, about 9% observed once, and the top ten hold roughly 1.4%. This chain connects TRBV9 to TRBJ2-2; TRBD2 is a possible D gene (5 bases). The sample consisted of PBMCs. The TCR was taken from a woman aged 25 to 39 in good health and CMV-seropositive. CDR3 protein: CASSVGELTNTGELFF. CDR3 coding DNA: TGTGCCAGCAGCGTAGGGGAGCTTACGAACACCGGGGAGCTGTTTTTT.